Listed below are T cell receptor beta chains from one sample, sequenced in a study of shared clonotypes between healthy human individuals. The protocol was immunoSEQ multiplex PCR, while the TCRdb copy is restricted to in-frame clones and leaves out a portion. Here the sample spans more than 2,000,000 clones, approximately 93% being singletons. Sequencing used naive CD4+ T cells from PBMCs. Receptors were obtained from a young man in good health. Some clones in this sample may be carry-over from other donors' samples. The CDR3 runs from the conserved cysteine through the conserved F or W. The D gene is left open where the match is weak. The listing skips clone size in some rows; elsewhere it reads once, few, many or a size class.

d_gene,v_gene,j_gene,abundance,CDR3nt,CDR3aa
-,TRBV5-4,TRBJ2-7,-,TGTGCCAGCAGCTTGCCTTCCGGGAGACACTACGAGCAGTACTTC,CASSLPSGRHYEQYF
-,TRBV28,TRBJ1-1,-,TGTGCCAGCAGTTTATCCCGGGCCGGGCTATGGGGGACTGAAGCTTTCTTT,CASSLSRAGLWGTEAFF
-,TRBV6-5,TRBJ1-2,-,TGTGCCAGCTTCCCGGGCGGGACGATTAACTATGGCTACACCTTC,CASFPGGTINYGYTF
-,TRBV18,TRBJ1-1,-,TGTGCCAGCTCACCACGGAGCAGGGGTTTGGACACTGAAGCTTTCTTT,CASSPRSRGLDTEAFF
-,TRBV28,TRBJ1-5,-,TGTGCCAGCAGTTTTTGGAGGGGAACTCAGCCCCAGCATTTT,CASSFWRGTQPQHF
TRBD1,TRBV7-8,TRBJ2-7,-,TGTGCCAGCAGCCCAGGGACAGGCGGAAAATACGAGCAGTACTTC,CASSPGTGGKYEQYF
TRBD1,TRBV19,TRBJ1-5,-,TGTGCCAGTAGTATCGCAACAGGGGTGGGAAGTCAGCCCCAGCATTTT,CASSIATGVGSQPQHF
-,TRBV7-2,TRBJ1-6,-,TGTGCCAGCAGCTTAGCGGTAGCGAGGGGCTCACCCCTCCACTTT,CASSLAVARGSPLHF
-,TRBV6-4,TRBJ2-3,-,TGTGCCAGCAGTGACTCCAAAGACGATCCGGGACACCCCCCGTGGGATACGCAGTATTTT,CASSDSKDDPGHPPWDTQYF
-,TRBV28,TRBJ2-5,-,TGTGCCAGCAGTTTAGAACAGGCCCAAGAGACCCAGTACTTC,CASSLEQAQETQYF
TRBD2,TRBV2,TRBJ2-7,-,TGTGCCAGCACCATAGCGGGCAAGGGCTACGAGCAGTACTTC,CASTIAGKGYEQYF
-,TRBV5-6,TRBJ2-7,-,TGTGCCAGCAGCCCGATGGGGACGGCCTACGAGCAGTACTTC,CASSPMGTAYEQYF
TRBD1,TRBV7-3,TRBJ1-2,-,TGTGCCAGCAGCTCAACGGACAGGTCCAACTATGGCTACACCTTC,CASSSTDRSNYGYTF
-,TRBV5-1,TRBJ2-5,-,TGCGCCAGCAGCAACGGGGACTTTCAAGAGACCCAGTACTTC,CASSNGDFQETQYF
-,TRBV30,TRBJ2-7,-,TGTGCCTGGAACGCCGTCCCCTACGAGCAGTACTTC,CAWNAVPYEQYF
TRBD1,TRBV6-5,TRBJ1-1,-,TGTGCCAGCAGTTTCAAACAGGGGGTCAACACTGAAGCTTTCTTT,CASSFKQGVNTEAFF
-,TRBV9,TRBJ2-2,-,TGTGCCAGCAGCTTGCGTCCGGGGGGCCAGGGTACCGGGGAGCTGTTTTTT,CASSLRPGGQGTGELFF
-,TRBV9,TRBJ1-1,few,TGTGCCAGCAGCGTAGATGGCAGGGCGGCAGCTTTCTTT,CASSVDGRAAAFF
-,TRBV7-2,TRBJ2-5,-,TGTGCCAGCAGCTTAGTTGAGGAGACCCAGTACTTC,CASSLVEETQYF
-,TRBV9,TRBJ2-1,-,TGTGCCAGCAGCGTAGCCCTTCCGGGCCCGAGCTCCTACAATGAGCAGTTCTTC,CASSVALPGPSSYNEQFF
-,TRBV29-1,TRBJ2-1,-,TGCAGTTCCCTGGCTAGGTCTGAGCAGTTCTTC,CSSLARSEQFF
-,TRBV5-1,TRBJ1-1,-,TGCGCCAGCAGCCCGGGCGGAGTGAATCGAAACACTGAAGCTTTCTTT,CASSPGGVNRNTEAFF
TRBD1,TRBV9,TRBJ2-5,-,TGTGCCAGCAGCGCCAGGACAGGGGAGGGTGAGACCCAGTACTTC,CASSARTGEGETQYF
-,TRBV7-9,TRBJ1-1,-,TGTGCCAGCAGCCCACTAGGTGCAAGGAACACTGAAGCTTTCTTT,CASSPLGARNTEAFF
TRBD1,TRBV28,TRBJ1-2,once,TGTGCCAGCAGAGAGTGGACAGGGGAAAACTATGGCTACACCTTC,CASREWTGENYGYTF
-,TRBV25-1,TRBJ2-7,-,TGTGCCAGCAGGGGAATACCCCTCGAGCAGTACTTC,CASRGIPLEQYF
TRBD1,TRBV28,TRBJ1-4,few,TGTGCCAGCAGTCCGACAGGGGCAACTAATGAAAAACTGTTTTTT,CASSPTGATNEKLFF
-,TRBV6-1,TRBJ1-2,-,TGTGCCAGCAGTGTCAGGATGACTAACTATGGCTACACCTTC,CASSVRMTNYGYTF
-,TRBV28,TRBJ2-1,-,TGTGCCAGCAGTTTAACTACCACCCTTTTTAATGAGCAGTTCTTC,CASSLTTTLFNEQFF
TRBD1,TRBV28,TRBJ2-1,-,TGTGCCAGTGCGGGACAGGTTTTTAATGAGCAGTTCTTC,CASAGQVFNEQFF
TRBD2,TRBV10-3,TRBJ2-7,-,TGTGCCATCAGTGGAATTAGCGGGAGCGGCGAGCAGTACTTC,CAISGISGSGEQYF
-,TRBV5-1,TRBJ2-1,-,TGCGCCAGCAGCGTCCGGACCACACAATCCTACAATGAGCAGTTCTTC,CASSVRTTQSYNEQFF
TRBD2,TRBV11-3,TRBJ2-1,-,TGTGCCAGCAGCCCCCGGACTAGCTCCCATGAGCAGTTCTTC,CASSPRTSSHEQFF
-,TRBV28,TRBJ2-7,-,TGTGCCAGCAGTCTGGGGCAGGGTGGCTACGAGCAGTACTTC,CASSLGQGGYEQYF